The clone carrying this T cell receptor (beta chain) is a singleton in its sample. Its matching antigen is unknown. One entry per CDR3 protein, called by TCRdb with MiXCR from the 5' RACE reads. The sample records over 35,000 distinct CDR3 sequences, 7.5% to 10% being singletons. These data originate in a study of T-cell memory formation after mild COVID-19. Germline CDR1 SGDLS, CDR2 YYNGEE. Trimming at V came to 3 bases and at J to 6 bases, leaving 3 bases not matched to a gene. The CDR3 length is 14 residues. Study-wide results and caveats: Those CD4+ clones that contracted were mainly in CM and EM (CD8+ ones in EMRA). Clones shrinking from day 15 to 85 showed even CD4/CD8 mixes; later expanders tilted CD4+.

Sequencing was done on a sample of PBMCs or a T cell subset sorted from them (not recorded which). The gene calls are TRBV9 and TRBJ2-1, with 10 bases identical to TRBD2. The clonotype was recovered from an adult woman who had mild COVID-19 (a few samples of this study predate the infection). Cell type and time point are not known. CDR3 DNA: TGTGCCAGCAGCGGAGCGGGGGGGTTCAATGAGCAGTTCTTC. It specifies CASSGAGGFNEQFF.